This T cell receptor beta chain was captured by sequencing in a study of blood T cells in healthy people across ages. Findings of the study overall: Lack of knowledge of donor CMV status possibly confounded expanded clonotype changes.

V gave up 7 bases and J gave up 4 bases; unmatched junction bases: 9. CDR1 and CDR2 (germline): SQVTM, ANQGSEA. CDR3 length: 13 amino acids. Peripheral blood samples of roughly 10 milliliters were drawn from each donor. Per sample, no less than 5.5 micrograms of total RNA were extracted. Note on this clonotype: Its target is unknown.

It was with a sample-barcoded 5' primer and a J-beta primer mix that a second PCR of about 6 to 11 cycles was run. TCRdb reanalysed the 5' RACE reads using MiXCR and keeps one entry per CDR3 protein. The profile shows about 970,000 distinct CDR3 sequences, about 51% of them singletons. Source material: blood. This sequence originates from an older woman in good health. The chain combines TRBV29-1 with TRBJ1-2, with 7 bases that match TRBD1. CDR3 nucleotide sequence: TGCAGCGATCTAAGGGGGCTCGGCTATGGCTACACCTTC. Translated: CSDLRGLGYGYTF.